The 23 T cell receptor beta chains in this list originate from one sample, sequenced in a study of monozygotic twins with inflammatory bowel disease. TCRdb reprocessed the 5' RACE reads, with one entry per CDR3 protein and no DNA. Its table lists around 450,000 distinct CDR3 sequences. Sequenced: blood. The receptors stem from a human donor with ulcerative colitis or Crohn's disease, or a healthy co-twin of an affected twin (not recorded which).

The chain joins TRBV30 to TRBJ2-2. The CDR3 contains 12 residues. Germline V gene lookup returns CDR1 GTSNPN and CDR2 SVGIG (reference sequence). The CDR3 is CAWRLNTGELFF.

The chain joins TRBV2 to TRBJ1-5; lacking DNA, the TRBD1 call made by TCRdb goes unchecked. Looked up from germline, CDR1 is SNHLY and CDR2 is FYNNEI. This CDR3 region has 14 residues. CDR3 amino acids: CASSDGTGGQPQHF.

This chain uses TRBV5-1 with TRBJ2-1; TCRdb calls TRBD1, which cannot be checked without DNA. CDR1 SGHRS and CDR2 YFSETQ come from the germline V gene. The length of the CDR3 is 16 residues. The CDR3 here is CASSTPQGSSYNEQFF.

The CDR3: CASSLGAGTDTQYF. The chain combines TRBV5-1 with TRBJ2-3; TCRdb returns TRBD2, unconfirmable since there is no DNA. Germline V lookup: CDR1 SGHRS, CDR2 YFSETQ. The CDR3 sequence is 14 residues long.

This chain joins TRBV15 and TRBJ1-1. The germline CDR1 and CDR2 sequences are LNHNV and YYDKDF (reference sequence). CDR3 length: 15 amino acids. CDR3 sequence: CATSRGSQGTLEAFF.

The genes are TRBV12-3 or TRBV12-4 and TRBJ1-5; TCRdb calls TRBD1, which cannot be checked without DNA. The CDR3 runs 14 residues. The CDR3 is CASSWAGGNQPQHF.

This chain links TRBV12-3 or TRBV12-4 with TRBJ2-1; the TCRdb D gene call, TRBD2, has no DNA to confirm it. The CDR3 has 13 amino acids. CDR3 in amino acids: CASSLRLPNEQFF.

The rearrangement joins TRBV27 to TRBJ2-5. Germline CDR1 reads MNHEY; CDR2 reads SMNVEV (reference sequence). This CDR3 has 14 residues. The CDR3 reads CASREGRSQETQYF.

The CDR3 loop is CASSNFRENEQFF. V is TRBV5-1 and J is TRBJ2-1; with no DNA, the TCRdb D assignment of TRBD2 cannot be verified. The CDR3 sequence is 13 residues long. Germline V CDR1 and CDR2: SGHRS, YFSETQ.

The chain employs TRBV6-5 and TRBJ1-1. CDR1 is MNHEY and CDR2 is SVGAGI in the germline V gene. CDR3 length: 13 residues. CDR3: CASGITGTSVAFF.

The chain recombines TRBV7-2 with TRBJ1-1; TCRdb reports TRBD1, a call that lacks DNA to check it against. This CDR3 spans 14 amino acids. Germline CDR1 SGHTA, CDR2 FQGNSA. CDR3 sequence: CASGLSRGRTEAFF.

The chain combines TRBV20-1 with TRBJ2-7; TCRdb's assignment of TRBD2 cannot be checked, as there is no DNA. The CDR3 has 15 residues. Germline V gives CDR1 DFQATT, CDR2 SNEGSKA (reference sequence). CDR3: CSARESGIISYEQYF.

The CDR3: CASSELSPVPNEQFF. J is TRBJ2-1 and V is TRBV2; TCRdb gives TRBD1 as the D gene, but with no DNA this cannot be confirmed. The CDR3 spans 15 residues. Germline V lookup: CDR1 SNHLY, CDR2 FYNNEI.

The gene calls are TRBV7-2 and TRBJ2-3; there is no DNA to check the TCRdb D call of TRBD2. Germline V gene sequence: CDR1 SGHTA, CDR2 FQGNSA. The CDR3 covers 15 residues. The CDR3 loop is CASSQRTTSTDMQYF.

This chain links TRBV7-8 with TRBJ2-2. CDR1 and CDR2 from the germline V gene are SGHVS and FQNEAQ. The CDR3 contains 15 residues. CDR3 residues: CASSLTELGVGELFF.

The chain uses TRBV29-1 and TRBJ1-1; TCRdb's D call, TRBD1, is unchecked because there is no DNA. The CDR3 consists of 11 residues. Per germline, CDR1 SQVTM and CDR2 ANQGSEA. CDR3 residues: CSVTGVAEAFF. Based on the CDR3 plus reference TRBV29-1 and TRBJ1-1, the full variable domain is SAVISQKPSRDICQRGTSLTIQCQVDSQVTMMFWYRQQPGQSLTLIATANQGSEATYESGFVIDKFPISRPNLTFSTLTVSNMSPEDSSIYLCSVTGVAEAFFGQGTRLTVV.

The chain joins TRBV25-1 to TRBJ2-7; TCRdb gives TRBD1 as the D gene, but with no DNA this cannot be confirmed. Germline CDR1 and CDR2: MGHDK and SYGVNS. The CDR3 consists of 15 residues. CDR3 sequence reads: CASMLSGTGLVEQYF.

The chain employs TRBV5-1 and TRBJ2-3; the TCRdb call, TRBD1, lacks DNA for checking. The CDR3 is 17 amino acids. Germline V gene lookup returns CDR1 SGHRS and CDR2 YFSETQ. CDR3 residues: CASSLAVIAGGTDTQYF.

The chain employs TRBV9 and TRBJ2-3; with no DNA, the TCRdb D assignment of TRBD1 cannot be verified. This CDR3 spans 14 amino acids. Germline V CDR1 and CDR2: SGDLS, YYNGEE. The CDR3 region is CASQFGQGTDTQYF.

J is TRBJ2-4 and V is TRBV6-2 or TRBV6-3; TCRdb's D gene call, TRBD1, goes unchecked for lack of DNA. CDR3 length: 14 residues. Germline CDR1 is MNHEY and CDR2 is SVGEGT. The CDR3 sequence is CASSYGAERNIQYF.

The CDR3 sequence: CASSGGPGVDEQYF. This sequence joins TRBV5-1 and TRBJ2-7; the D call of TRBD1 rests on TCRdb alone, since no DNA is present to check it. Germline CDR1 and CDR2: SGHRS and YFSETQ. There are 14 residues in the CDR3.

This chain joins TRBV7-3 and TRBJ1-1; TCRdb lists TRBD1, though no DNA is available to test this call. Germline V gene sequence: CDR1 SGHTA, CDR2 FQGTGA. The CDR3 is 17 amino acids. The CDR3 reads CASSPAAGQGANTEAFF.

The chain carries TRBV5-4 and TRBJ2-3; TCRdb picks TRBD1, but there is no DNA to check that call. Germline loops: CDR1 SGHNT, CDR2 YYREEE (reference sequence). This CDR3 comprises 17 residues. CDR3 sequence reads: CASSLKITGAHTDTQYF.